This T cell receptor (beta chain) was retrieved from a study of T cell responses to AZD1222 COVID-19 vaccine. Findings and limits, study-wide: The repertoires were collected only after the peak T cell response. Rises in breadth and depth of Spike-specific TCRs came after two AZD1222 doses. Nearly half of spike-specific TCRs reportedly go after variant regions that carry no mutations.

Concerning this clone: Its antigen is not identified.

Sequencing used immunoSEQ multiplex PCR; TCRdb keeps in-frame clones, though not all of them. The sample holds about 120,000 clones, about 92% seen once. Timing groups of about 4 and about 12 weeks for second doses were pooled. With 3 bases removed from V and 2 bases from J, the gap between germline ends came to 17 bases. This CDR3 spans 17 amino acids. The germline V gene encodes CDR1 SGHVS and CDR2 FQNEAQ. The sample was peripheral blood, taken 28 days after the second AZD1222 dose. The chain joins TRBV7-8 to TRBJ1-5; D may be TRBD1 (5 bases). This clonotype originated in an adult who received the AZD1222 COVID-19 vaccine. The CDR3 sequence is CASSLNGGSVGNQPQHF. For the CDR3, the DNA is TGTGCCAGCAGCTTGAATGGGGGGTCAGTAGGCAATCAGCCCCAGCATTTT.